The 32 T cell receptor beta chains listed next were all sequenced from one sample in a study of cytomegalovirus exposure and HLA in healthy donors. The PCR used 60 Vbeta and 13 Jbeta primers. Clones were sequenced by immunoSEQ multiplex PCR, and TCRdb holds only the in-frame ones, with some missing. Here the sample spans about 130,000 clones, about 70% being singletons. The specimen was PBMCs. All receptors come from a woman aged 55-70 years in good health and CMV-seropositive.

J is TRBJ2-1 and V is TRBV10-1; possible D gene TRBD1, 8 bases. The CDR3 is 15 residues long. The V end was cut by 7 bases, the J end by 0 bases, with 13 bases between. In germline, CDR1 is WNHNN, CDR2 SYGVQD (reference sequence). CDR3 region: CASKRDRSSYNEQFF. The CDR3 coding sequence is TGCGCCAGCAAGCGGGACAGGAGCTCCTACAATGAGCAGTTCTTC.

This chain uses TRBV4-2 with TRBJ1-4; 8 nucleotides match TRBD1. Germline lookup yields CDR1 LGHNA and CDR2 YNFKEQ. V shed 3 bases, J shed 5 bases, and the junction held 5 bases outside the gene matches. The CDR3 extends over 15 amino acids. The CDR3 reads CASSHPQGGNEKLFF. In DNA form, the CDR3 reads TGTGCCAGCAGCCACCCACAGGGGGGGAATGAAAAACTGTTTTTT.

This clone came up a few times. The genes are TRBV2 and TRBJ2-3; D is uncertain. This CDR3 is built from 13 residues. The ends were cut back, 6 bases at V and 0 bases at J, with 7 bases in the middle. Germline loops: CDR1 SNHLY, CDR2 FYNNEI. This chain's CDR3 is CASREVSTDTQYF. The CDR3 DNA reads TGTGCCAGCAGAGAGGTTAGCACAGATACGCAGTATTTT.

The gene calls are TRBV6-6 and TRBJ1-1, with D perhaps TRBD1 (5 bases). Germline CDR1 is MNHNY and CDR2 is SVGAGI (reference sequence). V lost 6 bases, J lost 1 base, and 12 bases lay in between. This CDR3 contains 14 residues. CDR3 amino acids: CASRTGQRNTEAFF. CDR3 sequence (DNA): TGTGCCAGCAGGACTGGACAAAGGAACACTGAAGCTTTCTTT.

This rearrangement joins TRBV5-4 to TRBJ2-2; 16 bases align to TRBD2. Looked up from germline, CDR1 is SGHNT and CDR2 is YYREEE (reference sequence). The CDR3 is 16 amino acids. For the CDR3, the DNA is TGTGCAGCAGGGACTAGCGGGGGGGCGGGCACCGGGGAGCTGTTTTTT. It codes for CAAGTSGGAGTGELFF.

The gene calls are TRBV5-1 and TRBJ1-5, with a tentative D call TRBD1 (6 bases). Germline values: CDR1 SGHRS, CDR2 YFSETQ. The V gene lost 3 bases and the J gene lost 5 bases, with 12 bases spanning the gap. CDR3 length: 14 amino acids. CDR3 in amino acids: CASSWTTGHQPQHF. For the CDR3, the DNA is TGCGCCAGCAGCTGGACAACAGGGCATCAGCCCCAGCATTTT. The full variable domain, its missing parts supplied by reference TRBV5-1 and TRBJ1-5, is KAGVTQTPRYLIKTRGQQVTLSCSPISGHRSVSWYQQTPGQGLQFLFEYFSETQRNKGNFPGRFSGRQFSNSRSEMNVSTLELGDSALYLCASSWTTGHQPQHFGDGTRLSIL.

This clone was detected only once. The chain has TRBV6-5 and TRBJ1-4; 7 positions match TRBD1. The junction had 5 bases not matched to a gene; V was cut back by 6 bases and J by 7 bases. Germline V lookup: CDR1 MNHEY, CDR2 SVGAGI. The CDR3 is made up of 13 amino acids. This CDR3 reads CASSRDRSEKLFF. The DNA of the CDR3 is TGTGCCAGCAGCCGGGACAGATCTGAAAAACTGTTTTTT.

In this sample, this clone turned up a few times. The rearrangement joins TRBV19 to TRBJ1-1; D is possibly TRBD1 (5 bases). V shed 2 bases and J shed 7 bases, with 14 bases lying between them. Looked up from germline, CDR1 is LNHDA and CDR2 is SQIVND (reference sequence). This CDR3 has 14 amino acids. CDR3 in amino acids: CASSITGGWVEAFF. The DNA for the CDR3 is TGTGCCAGTAGTATAACGGGGGGGTGGGTTGAAGCTTTCTTT.

The chain joins TRBV2 to TRBJ2-2; D possibly corresponds to TRBD1 (5 bases). Trimming took 4 bases from V and 6 from J, leaving 12 bases between them. The CDR3 runs 14 residues. From germline, CDR1 is SNHLY and CDR2 FYNNEI. CDR3 sequence reads: CASSGGRAAGELFF. For the CDR3, the DNA is TGTGCCAGCAGTGGAGGCAGGGCGGCCGGGGAGCTGTTTTTT.

The gene calls are TRBV9 and TRBJ1-1; TRBD1 matches at 7 bases. Losses at the gene ends were 0 bases for V and 0 bases for J; bases not matched to a gene: 2. This CDR3 contains 15 residues. Germline V lookup: CDR1 SGDLS, CDR2 YYNGEE. The CDR3 DNA reads TGTGCCAGCAGCGTAGCGGGACAGTTGAACACTGAAGCTTTCTTT. The encoded protein is CASSVAGQLNTEAFF.

This sequence joins TRBV6-6 and TRBJ1-2, with D possibly being TRBD1 (6 bases). The V and J ends lost 7 bases and 0 bases respectively, with 12 bases between them. Germline V gives CDR1 MNHNY, CDR2 SVGAGI (reference sequence). The CDR3 runs to 14 residues. CDR3 nucleotides: TGTGCCAGCACCCTGGACAGATCTAACTATGGCTACACCTTC. It yields the protein CASTLDRSNYGYTF.

V is TRBV2 and J is TRBJ2-7, with TRBD2 identical over 10 bases. After removal of 2 bases from V and 11 bases from J, the junction contained 12 bases not matched to a gene. Germline V gene lookup returns CDR1 SNHLY and CDR2 FYNNEI. The length of the CDR3 is 15 residues. Here the CDR3 reads CASSERGGPSGGEYF. The CDR3 nucleotides read TGTGCCAGCAGTGAACGGGGGGGGCCTAGCGGGGGTGAGTACTTC.

This chain links TRBV7-9 with TRBJ1-2, with D hard to call. Germline loops: CDR1 SEHNR, CDR2 FQNEAQ (reference sequence). V lost 0 bases and J lost 4, with 12 bases in between. The CDR3 extends over 15 amino acids. The CDR3 sequence: CASSLAWPNVYGYTF. The CDR3 bases are TGTGCCAGCAGCTTAGCGTGGCCGAACGTCTATGGCTACACCTTC.

The V and J genes are TRBV9 and TRBJ1-1, with D hard to call. The CDR3 runs 16 residues. Trimming stripped 0 bases from V and 3 bases from J, with 15 bases between. Germline V gene lookup returns CDR1 SGDLS and CDR2 YYNGEE. CDR3 nucleotides: TGTGCCAGCAGCGTAGATCCCAGACGGGAGGACACTGAAGCTTTCTTT. It is translated as CASSVDPRREDTEAFF.

Remarks on this clone: In the same sample, other DNA sequences code for this CDR3. The gene calls are TRBV27 and TRBJ2-7; 8 bases line up with TRBD1. V gave up 3 bases and J gave up 3 bases; unmatched junction bases: 1. Germline V CDR1 and CDR2: MNHEY, SMNVEV (reference sequence). This CDR3 comprises 13 residues. CDR3 region: CASSFGTGYEQYF. In nucleotides, the CDR3 is TGTGCCAGCAGTTTCGGGACAGGCTACGAGCAGTACTTC.

This clone was seen a handful of times. The chain has TRBV19 and TRBJ1-1; D is ambiguous. The CDR3 totals 13 residues. Trimming shortened V by 3 bases and J by 7 bases, and 12 bases separated the two germline ends. Germline V CDR1 and CDR2: LNHDA, SQIVND (reference sequence). CDR3 sequence (DNA): TGTGCCAGTAGTATCCCTAATCTGAATGAAGCTTTCTTT. Protein: CASSIPNLNEAFF.

This clone turned up a few times. The gene calls are TRBV9 and TRBJ2-7, with 7 bases fitting TRBD2. CDR1 is SGDLS, CDR2 YYNGEE, per germline. The CDR3 extends over 16 amino acids. With 0 bases clipped from V and 0 bases from J, the junction kept 6 bases outside the gene matches. The CDR3: CASSVASSGDSYEQYF. CDR3 nucleotides: TGTGCCAGCAGCGTAGCCTCAAGCGGGGACTCCTACGAGCAGTACTTC.

The genes are TRBV6-1 and TRBJ1-2, with a tentative D call TRBD1 (6 bases). The CDR3 has 13 amino acids. With 2 bases removed from V and 4 bases from J, the gap between germline ends came to 8 bases. Germline loops: CDR1 MNHNS, CDR2 SASEGT. The CDR3 DNA reads TGTGCCAGCAGTGAAATAGGGGGCTATGGCTACACCTTC. Amino acid sequence: CASSEIGGYGYTF.

CDR3 sequence: CASSWGGGGTEAFF. For the CDR3, the DNA is TGCGCCAGCAGCTGGGGGGGCGGAGGCACTGAAGCTTTCTTT. This chain connects TRBV5-1 to TRBJ1-1; tentatively, D is TRBD1 (6 bases). V was shortened by 3 bases and J by 4 bases, with 13 bases between the two germline ends. CDR1 is SGHRS and CDR2 is YFSETQ in the germline V gene. The CDR3 spans 14 residues.

This chain uses TRBV7-2 with TRBJ2-5; 7 nucleotides align to TRBD1. Germline-derived CDR1 and CDR2 are SGHTA and FQGNSA. V gave up 4 bases and J gave up 5 bases; unmatched junction bases: 4. The CDR3 covers 13 residues. The DNA for the CDR3 is TGTGCCAGCAGCTCACCACAGGGGGAGACCCAGTACTTC. It specifies CASSSPQGETQYF. The whole variable domain, remainder taken from reference TRBV7-2 and TRBJ2-5, is GAGVSQSPSNKVTEKGKDVELRCDPISGHTALYWYRQSLGQGLEFLIYFQGNSAPDKSGLPSDRFSAERTGGSVSTLTIQRTQQEDSAVYLCASSSPQGETQYFGPGTRLLVL.

J is TRBJ1-2 and V is TRBV5-1; D remains ambiguous. This CDR3 region has 16 residues. V lost 0 bases and J lost 5, with 17 bases in between. CDR1 is SGHRS and CDR2 is YFSETQ in the germline V gene. Here the CDR3 reads CASSLALSTSPYGYTF. The CDR3 region has the DNA TGCGCCAGCAGCTTGGCCTTGTCGACATCTCCATATGGCTACACCTTC.

The chain carries TRBV7-3 and TRBJ2-7; a possible D gene is TRBD1 (6 bases). Germline V gives CDR1 SGHTA, CDR2 FQGTGA. This CDR3 is built from 13 residues. V gave up 3 bases and J gave up 6 bases, with 12 bases separating them. The CDR3 region is CASSFQQGLEQYF. Here the CDR3 DNA reads TGTGCCAGCAGCTTTCAACAGGGTCTCGAGCAGTACTTC.

This clone showed up just once. The J gene is TRBJ2-3, the V gene TRBV5-1; 12 positions match TRBD2. Germline CDR1 reads SGHRS; CDR2 reads YFSETQ. Losses at the gene ends were 0 bases for V and 1 base for J; bases not matched to a gene: 3. This CDR3 spans 17 amino acids. Written as DNA, the CDR3 is TGCGCCAGCAGCTTGGTGGCTAGCGGGGGGGGCACAGATACGCAGTATTTT. Translation: CASSLVASGGGTDTQYF.

This clone was seen a single time. The genes are TRBV6-5 and TRBJ1-2, with TRBD1 matching 7 bases. The ends lost 1 base at V and 12 bases at J; junction bases unmatched: 8. The germline CDR1 and CDR2 sequences are MNHEY and SVGAGI. The CDR3 totals 13 residues. CDR3 in amino acids: CASSYWRDSIDTF. The CDR3 region has the DNA TGTGCCAGCAGTTACTGGCGGGACAGCATCGACACCTTC.

The chain couples TRBV5-1 to TRBJ2-5, with TRBD1 matching 7 bases. The end of the DNA aligns better with TRBJ2-7, so the J call may be wrong. CDR1 and CDR2 from the germline V gene are SGHRS and YFSETQ. This CDR3 region has 15 residues. CDR3 region: CASSLRTGNTYEQYF. In DNA, the CDR3 is TGCGCCAGCAGCTTGCGGACAGGCAATACCTACGAGCAGTACTTC.

The V gene is TRBV7-9, the J gene TRBJ2-1, with D possibly being TRBD2 (7 bases). Trimming took 4 bases from V and 4 from J, leaving 20 bases between them. Germline V lookup: CDR1 SEHNR, CDR2 FQNEAQ (reference sequence). CDR3 size: 17 residues. The CDR3 bases are TGTGCCAGCAGCTCCACCCGGGGGCGGGGGAGATACAATGAGCAGTTCTTC. Its protein is CASSSTRGRGRYNEQFF. Combining the CDR3 with reference TRBV7-9 and TRBJ2-1 gives the whole variable domain DTGVSQNPRHKITKRGQNVTFRCDPISEHNRLYWYRQTLGQGPEFLTYFQNEAQLEKSRLLSDRFSAERPKGSFSTLEIQRTEQGDSAMYLCASSSTRGRGRYNEQFFGPGTRLTVL.

A word on this clone: The sample holds other DNA sequences that translate to the same CDR3. The V gene is TRBV18, the J gene TRBJ1-1, with D hard to call. The V and J ends lost 6 bases and 1 base respectively, with 9 bases between them. This CDR3 comprises 13 residues. Germline values: CDR1 KGHSH, CDR2 LQKENI. DNA for the CDR3: TGTGCCAGCTCCCCGACTGCGAACACTGAAGCTTTCTTT. Amino acid sequence: CASSPTANTEAFF.

The rearrangement uses TRBV7-9 and TRBJ1-3; 8 bases map to TRBD1. There are 14 residues in the CDR3. The germline gives CDR1 SEHNR, CDR2 FQNEAQ (reference sequence). Trimming at V came to 5 bases and at J to 4 bases, leaving 4 bases not matched to a gene. Here the CDR3 reads CASSRTGTGNTIYF. As DNA, the CDR3 is TGTGCCAGCAGCCGGACAGGGACGGGAAACACCATATATTTT. The whole variable domain, filled in from reference TRBV7-9 and TRBJ1-3, reads DTGVSQNPRHKITKRGQNVTFRCDPISEHNRLYWYRQTLGQGPEFLTYFQNEAQLEKSRLLSDRFSAERPKGSFSTLEIQRTEQGDSAMYLCASSRTGTGNTIYFGEGSWLTVV.

The rearrangement links TRBV25-1 to TRBJ2-5, with D perhaps matching TRBD1 (6 bases). This CDR3 has 17 amino acids. Trimming shortened V by 1 base and J by 5 bases, and 20 bases separated the two germline ends. CDR1 and CDR2 (germline): MGHDK, SYGVNS. The CDR3 nucleotides are TGTGCCAGCAGTGAATCCGCCGCTGGCAGGGGAAGGGAGACCCAGTACTTC. Translated: CASSESAAGRGRETQYF.

The chain couples TRBV9 to TRBJ2-1; D call uncertain. There are 14 residues in the CDR3. CDR1 and CDR2 from the germline V gene are SGDLS and YYNGEE. The V end was cut by 1 base, the J end by 5 bases, with 10 bases between. CDR3 sequence: CASSVQTTHNEQFF. CDR3 DNA sequence: TGTGCCAGCAGCGTACAAACTACACACAATGAGCAGTTCTTC. Variable domain in full (rest from reference TRBV9 and TRBJ2-1): DSGVTQTPKHLITATGQRVTLRCSPRSGDLSVYWYQQSLDQGLQFLIQYYNGEERAKGNILERFSAQQFPDLHSELNLSSLELGDSALYFCASSVQTTHNEQFFGPGTRLTVL.

The chain carries TRBV19 and TRBJ1-5; possibly TRBD1 for D (6 bases). The CDR3 spans 15 residues. CDR1 is LNHDA, CDR2 SQIVND, per germline (reference sequence). V shed 5 bases and J shed 0 bases, with 11 bases lying between them. The CDR3 sequence is CASSVQGPSNQPQHF. CDR3 coding DNA: TGTGCCAGTAGTGTACAGGGCCCTAGCAATCAGCCCCAGCATTTT.

CDR3 nucleotides: TGTGCCAGCAGCCCCGACTACAATCAGCCCCAGCATTTT. Translation: CASSPDYNQPQHF. The rearrangement joins TRBV6-5 to TRBJ1-5; D ambiguous. Trimming removed 6 bases from V and 3 bases from J, with 9 bases in between. Germline values: CDR1 MNHEY, CDR2 SVGAGI. This CDR3 has 13 amino acids.